Following are 29 T cell receptor beta chains from one sample sequenced in a study of regulatory T cells in long-lasting Graves disease (dated by TCRdb to about 2021). Read against the paper, the sample's time point label means: persistent/refractory GD, antithyroid drugs over 5 years with positive TRAb. For both TCR sequencing and RNA sequencing, RNA was extracted from PBMCs using TRIzol. The protocol used for the library was multiplex PCR. TCRdb shows the sequencer as Illumina HiSeq 4000. To build TCR beta libraries, CDR3 regions were amplified by Arm-PCR using iRepertoire HTBI primers. The public sequencing data were trimmed at Q25 with fastp and processed into clonotypes with MiXCR by TCRdb, which kept only in-frame beta chains. CDR3 protein sequences are deduplicated, and each keeps its most common genes and DNA. The sample yields 700,000 or so distinct CDR3 sequences; approximately 29% were counted once. Roughly 41% of the sample comes from the top ten.

Sequenced here: peripheral blood mononuclear cells (PBMCs), sampled when the disease was refractory, from a patient treated with antithyroid drugs. The receptors here all came from a female donor with Graves disease.

The count of this clonotype is one. This chain's CDR3 is CASSPLYRGGYEQYF. DNA of the CDR3: TGTGCCAGCAGTCCTCTTTACAGGGGAGGTTACGAGCAGTACTTC. This chain links TRBV27 with TRBJ2-7, with a weak D call TRBD1 (7 bases). Germline-derived CDR1 and CDR2 are MNHEY and SMNVEV (reference sequence). This CDR3 is built from 15 residues. Trimming took off 5 bases at V and 4 bases at J, with 18 bases between the two ends.

The chain uses TRBV7-2 and TRBJ2-7; D is unclear. The CDR3 length is 15 residues. The germline CDR1 and CDR2 sequences are SGHTA and FQGNSA. Trimming cost V 1 base and J 5 bases, with 15 bases left between them. As DNA, the CDR3 is TGTGCCAGCAGCTTAGTGCATGAGCCAGTCGACGAGCAGTACTTC. This encodes CASSLVHEPVDEQYF.

This clonotype was seen more than once but under ten times. The chain links TRBV20-1 to TRBJ1-1; no firm D call. Germline lookup yields CDR1 DFQATT and CDR2 SNEGSKA (reference sequence). The CDR3 loop spans 11 amino acids. Trimming stripped 4 bases from V and 4 bases from J, with 7 bases between. CDR3: CSATRTTEAFF. The CDR3 DNA reads as TGCAGTGCTACCCGCACCACTGAAGCTTTCTTT.

The genes are TRBV7-3 and TRBJ2-7; 10 positions match TRBD2. Germline trimming cut 2 bases from V and 3 bases from J; bases unmatched to any gene: 4. Germline lookup yields CDR1 SGHTA and CDR2 FQGTGA. CDR3 length: 15 residues. CDR3 residues: CASSLGGTSDYEQYF. DNA for the CDR3: TGTGCCAGCAGCTTAGGGGGGACTAGCGACTACGAGCAGTACTTC.

The chain's CDR3 is CASSSISMNTEAFF. In nucleotides, the CDR3 is TGTGCCAGCAGCTCCATTTCTATGAACACTGAAGCTTTCTTT. The V gene is TRBV7-9, the J gene TRBJ1-1; D gene ambiguous. CDR1 SEHNR and CDR2 FQNEAQ come from the germline V gene (reference sequence). CDR3 size: 14 residues. The V end was cut by 4 bases, the J end by 0 bases, with 9 bases between.

This clonotype was recorded at least ten times. V and J are TRBV2 and TRBJ1-5; D gene unclear. V shed 4 bases and J shed 5 bases, with 12 bases lying between them. This CDR3 has 14 amino acids. Looked up from germline, CDR1 is SNHLY and CDR2 is FYNNEI. The CDR3 is CASSVGQQHQPQHF. In DNA, the CDR3 is TGTGCCAGCAGTGTAGGCCAGCAGCATCAGCCCCAGCATTTT.

V usage is TRBV12-3 or TRBV12-4 and J usage is TRBJ1-1, with D possibly TRBD1 on 5 matching bases. The V and J ends lost 5 bases and 3 bases respectively, with 13 bases between them. The CDR3 is made up of 14 amino acids. In DNA, the CDR3 is TGTGCCAGCAGTCTGGCAGGGACTCACACTGAAGCTTTCTTT. Amino acid sequence: CASSLAGTHTEAFF.

This clonotype was seen at least ten times. The CDR3 DNA follows: TGCAGTGCTATGGGGGGACAGGAGACCCAGTACTTC. Translation gives CSAMGGQETQYF. The chain uses TRBV20-1 and TRBJ2-5, with D tentatively TRBD1 (7 bases). V lost 4 bases and J lost 5, with 11 bases in between. The V gene's germline CDR1 is DFQATT and CDR2 SNEGSKA (reference sequence). This CDR3 contains 12 residues.

This clonotype was recorded only once. This chain uses TRBV10-2 with TRBJ2-7; D may correspond to TRBD1 or TRBD2 (5 bases each). The CDR3 has 14 amino acids. Trimming removed 7 bases from V and 2 bases from J, with 15 bases in between. Germline CDR1 and CDR2: WSHSY and SAAADI. The CDR3 here is CASTGPGSPYEQYF. In DNA, the CDR3 is TGCGCCAGCACGGGGCCAGGAAGCCCCTACGAGCAGTACTTC.

The chain recombines TRBV20-1 with TRBJ1-5; 7 bases are a match to TRBD1. V shed 6 bases and J 3 bases; nucleotides not matched to a gene: 14. The CDR3 has 16 amino acids. Germline V gene data show CDR1 as DFQATT and CDR2 as SNEGSKA (reference sequence). In DNA, the CDR3 is TGCAGTGCGATAAACCACAGGGGAGAGGCCAATCAGCCCCAGCATTTT. Its translation is CSAINHRGEANQPQHF.

This clonotype was detected many times. V and J are TRBV7-9 and TRBJ2-5; 7 bases are a match to TRBD2. Germline CDR1 reads SEHNR; CDR2 reads FQNEAQ (reference sequence). V lost 1 base and J lost 4; bases outside the gene matches: 3. The CDR3 has 14 residues. CDR3 in amino acids: CASSLEREAETQYF. CDR3 DNA: TGTGCCAGCAGCTTAGAGCGGGAAGCAGAGACCCAGTACTTC.

The CDR3 spells CASSQAAGGRIYGYTF. Written as DNA, the CDR3 is TGTGCCAGCAGCCAAGCAGCAGGGGGGCGGATCTATGGCTACACCTTC. The rearrangement joins TRBV14 to TRBJ1-2; TRBD1 matches 7 bases. V dropped 1 base and J dropped 4; count of bases not matched to a gene: 9. Germline V gene data show CDR1 as SGHDN and CDR2 as FVKESK. The length of the CDR3 is 16 residues.

This clonotype occurred a few times. The conserved phenylalanine or tryptophan is not found at the CDR3 terminus, so this likely reflects a read error. No DNA is shown, since the ends of the CDR3 on it are uncertain; the CDR3 is the one TCRdb lists. The chain couples TRBV7-9 to TRBJ2-7; the table's D call, TRBD1, was not checked against the DNA. The CDR3 contains 12 residues when both ends are counted. CDR1 is SEHNR and CDR2 is FQNEAQ in the germline V gene (reference sequence). CDR3 region: CASSLTGPVYDI.

J is TRBJ1-1 and V is TRBV10-3; D ambiguous. This CDR3 spans 11 amino acids. V was pared by 2 bases and J by 10 bases, with 8 bases between. Germline V lookup: CDR1 ENHRY, CDR2 SYGVKD. Here the CDR3 DNA reads TGTGCCATCAGTGAGCCGGGTAGAGCTTTCTTT. Protein: CAISEPGRAFF.

V and J are TRBV15 and TRBJ2-7; TRBD2 aligns across 12 bases. The CDR3 runs 16 residues. The J segment lost 0 bases and the V segment lost 1 base, leaving 1 base of the junction unmatched. Germline CDR1 is LNHNV and CDR2 is YYDKDF (reference sequence). In nucleotides, the CDR3 is TGTGCCACCAGCAGAGTACTAGCGGGAGGCTCCTACGAGCAGTACTTC. This translates into CATSRVLAGGSYEQYF.

The V and J genes are TRBV11-2 and TRBJ1-2; D remains unclear. V lost 6 bases and J lost 0, with 8 bases in between. CDR3 size: 13 residues. CDR1 SGHAT and CDR2 FQNNGV come from the germline V gene. In DNA form, the CDR3 reads TGTGCCAGCAGATTCGGAGCTAACTATGGCTACACCTTC. Translating gives CASRFGANYGYTF.

This clonotype was counted ten times or more. The V gene is TRBV11-2, the J gene TRBJ2-5; D is ambiguous. Trimming cost V 4 bases and J 1 base, with 13 bases left between them. Germline-derived CDR1 and CDR2 are SGHAT and FQNNGV. This CDR3 spans 15 amino acids. The CDR3, as DNA: TGTGCCAGCAGCTGGGCGTCTAACCCCCAAGAGACCCAGTACTTC. Encoded protein: CASSWASNPQETQYF.

This rearrangement joins TRBV12-3 or TRBV12-4 to TRBJ2-5; 9 bases line up with TRBD2. This CDR3 region has 15 residues. The V and J ends lost 6 bases and 1 base, in that order; junction bases with no gene match: 6. The CDR3 here is CASRLAGTVQETQYF. In DNA form, the CDR3 reads TGTGCCAGCAGACTAGCGGGCACCGTCCAAGAGACCCAGTACTTC.

This clonotype was observed many times. The chain recombines TRBV28 with TRBJ1-6, with a weak D call TRBD1 (5 bases). V gave up 6 bases and J gave up 8 bases, with 17 bases separating them. This CDR3 comprises 15 residues. Germline loops: CDR1 MDHEN, CDR2 SYDVKM. This CDR3 reads CASSHQGGGYSPLHF. In nucleotides, the CDR3 is TGTGCCAGCAGCCACCAGGGCGGGGGTTATTCACCCCTCCACTTT.

This clonotype was seen many times. This chain uses TRBV30 with TRBJ1-4; D possibly corresponds to TRBD1 (5 bases). With 0 bases removed from V and 13 bases from J, the gap between germline ends came to 12 bases. Germline V lookup: CDR1 GTSNPN, CDR2 SVGIG (reference sequence). The CDR3 contains 12 residues. CDR3 protein: CAWSVYQGGLFF. In nucleotides, the CDR3 is TGTGCCTGGAGTGTTTATCAGGGCGGACTGTTTTTT.

The CDR3 DNA follows: TGCGCCAGCAGCCAAGGACAGGGGAGCACTGAAGCTTTCTTT. Protein: CASSQGQGSTEAFF. The chain uses TRBV4-1 and TRBJ1-1; 8 positions match TRBD1. The CDR3 has 14 amino acids. Germline CDR1 reads MGHRA; CDR2 reads YSYEKL. The J segment lost 4 bases and the V segment lost 1 base, leaving 2 bases of the junction unmatched.

This clonotype was seen more than once but under ten times. The V and J genes are TRBV7-9 and TRBJ1-2; TRBD1 might be the D (5 bases). CDR1 is SEHNR and CDR2 is FQNEAQ in the germline V gene (reference sequence). The CDR3 covers 16 residues. V lost 5 bases to trimming and J lost 4 bases, with 20 bases between them. CDR3 amino acids: CASSPGPAGAVYGYTF. The CDR3 DNA is TGTGCCAGCAGCCCAGGCCCCGCCGGGGCGGTCTATGGCTACACCTTC.

This sequence joins TRBV7-9 and TRBJ2-5, with D maybe TRBD1 (6 bases). CDR3 size: 17 residues. V lost 5 bases to trimming and J lost 1 base, with 20 bases between them. The germline CDR1 and CDR2 sequences are SEHNR and FQNEAQ (reference sequence). The CDR3 region is CASSLGPTGSSQETQYF. The CDR3 DNA is TGTGCCAGCAGCCTCGGCCCGACAGGCTCCAGCCAAGAGACCCAGTACTTC. The complete variable domain, with remaining parts taken from reference TRBV7-9 and TRBJ2-5, reads DTGVSQNPRHKITKRGQNVTFRCDPISEHNRLYWYRQTLGQGPEFLTYFQNEAQLEKSRLLSDRFSAERPKGSFSTLEIQRTEQGDSAMYLCASSLGPTGSSQETQYFGPGTRLLVL.

This clonotype was detected ten times or more. The genes are TRBV20-1 and TRBJ2-5; D remains unclear. This CDR3 is built from 14 residues. V gave up 1 base and J gave up 3 bases, with 12 bases separating them. Looked up from germline, CDR1 is DFQATT and CDR2 is SNEGSKA (reference sequence). CDR3 sequence: CSARVAGREETQYF. The CDR3 coding sequence is TGCAGTGCTAGAGTGGCAGGACGTGAAGAGACCCAGTACTTC.

This clonotype was seen only once. A much larger clone lies one base from this, so it may be a read error. This chain links TRBV12-3 or TRBV12-4 with TRBJ2-7; D is undetermined. Trimming pared 5 bases from V and 2 bases from J, leaving 10 bases between. The CDR3 runs 13 residues. CDR3 bases: TGTGCCAGCAGTGACCTGGCTACCTACGAGCAGTACTTC. Translating gives CASSDLATYEQYF.

The chain links TRBV9 to TRBJ2-7, with a weak D call TRBD2 (5 bases). In germline, CDR1 is SGDLS, CDR2 YYNGEE. V was trimmed by 0 bases and J by 1 base, leaving 8 bases between them. The CDR3 covers 14 residues. CDR3 residues: CASSVEADSYEQYF. The CDR3 nucleotides read TGTGCCAGCAGCGTAGAAGCGGATTCCTACGAGCAGTACTTC.

This clonotype was recorded many times. The chain employs TRBV6-5 and TRBJ1-5, with D perhaps matching TRBD1 (6 bases). V was clipped by 0 bases and J by 0 bases, with 12 bases between them. Germline V gives CDR1 MNHEY, CDR2 SVGAGI. The CDR3 extends over 17 amino acids. In DNA, the CDR3 is TGTGCCAGCAGTTACTCGGCGGGACAATATAGCAATCAGCCCCAGCATTTT. This codes for CASSYSAGQYSNQPQHF.

The rearrangement uses TRBV29-1 and TRBJ1-5, with a possible D match to TRBD1 (6 bases). Germline V gene lookup returns CDR1 SQVTM and CDR2 ANQGSEA. The length of the CDR3 is 15 residues. V gave up 6 bases and J gave up 1 base, with 16 bases separating them. The CDR3 spells CSVRSGTLSNQPQHF. The CDR3 DNA reads as TGCAGCGTCCGCTCCGGGACACTGAGCAATCAGCCCCAGCATTTT.

The gene calls are TRBV18 and TRBJ2-6; D is undetermined. CDR3 length: 15 residues. Trimming removed 3 bases from V and 4 bases from J, with 10 bases in between. CDR1 and CDR2 (germline): KGHSH, LQKENI. The DNA for the CDR3 is TGTGCCAGCTCACCTGCGCTAGGGGGGGCCAACGTCCTGACTTTC. It encodes CASSPALGGANVLTF. Combining the CDR3 with reference TRBV18 and TRBJ2-6 gives the whole variable domain NAGVMQNPRHLVRRRGQEARLRCSPMKGHSHVYWYRQLPEEGLKFMVYLQKENIIDESGMPKERFSAEFPKEGPSILRIQQVVRGDSAAYFCASSPALGGANVLTFGAGSRLTVL.